This T cell receptor beta chain was recorded in a study of identical twins. Findings of the study overall: Modeled out-of-frame TCR alpha sharing in monozygotic twins fell below observed levels. Invariant MAIT and iNKT cells may have partly biased zero-insertion analyses.

TCRdb recomputed calls from the 5' RACE reads with MiXCR, one row per CDR3 protein. The data show 750,000 to 950,000 distinct CDR3 sequences, roughly an eighth seen once. Everyone who donated was a healthy Caucasian. This clonotype was counted only a few times. Its antigen is still unknown. Germline V lookup: CDR1 DFQATT, CDR2 SNEGSKA (reference sequence). V shed 2 bases, J shed 5 bases, and the junction held 13 bases outside the gene matches. There are 17 residues in the CDR3. The same data also contributed to another study, on yellow fever vaccine responses in identical twins. From that study: Twins showed a vaccine T cell response that reportedly seemed partly convergent, partly personalized.

The V and J genes are TRBV20-1 and TRBJ2-3; 10 bases agree with TRBD2. The TCR comes from a woman between 18 and 29 years old in good health. The specimen sequenced was PBMCs. The CDR3 DNA reads as TGCAGTGCTAGACCCCCCGGGCTAGCGGGAGCGGGAGATACGCAGTATTTT. Translation: CSARPPGLAGAGDTQYF.